These 20 T cell receptor beta chains were sequenced from one sample in a study of T cell responses to AZD1222 COVID-19 vaccine. TCRdb's copy holds only in-frame clones and misses some; the assay was immunoSEQ multiplex PCR. The table has about 150,000 clones, roughly nine tenths seen once; the top ten hold over 1.5%. This material consisted of peripheral blood, taken on day 0 of AZD1222 vaccination. Source of these receptors: an adult in good health.

The chain recombines TRBV19 with TRBJ2-1, with 12 bases matching TRBD2. Germline V CDR1 and CDR2: LNHDA, SQIVND (reference sequence). With 5 bases clipped from V and 8 bases from J, the junction kept 10 bases outside the gene matches. The length of the CDR3 is 16 residues. CDR3 nucleotide sequence: TGTGCCAGTAGTGAAGCCAGACTAGCGGGAGTGGATGAGCAGTTCTTC. Its translation: CASSEARLAGVDEQFF.

The chain employs TRBV7-9 and TRBJ1-2, with TRBD1 identical over 8 bases. This CDR3 is built from 15 residues. The trim removed 2 bases at V and 6 bases at J, leaving 8 bases unmatched. Germline V gene lookup returns CDR1 SEHNR and CDR2 FQNEAQ (reference sequence). The DNA for the CDR3 is TGTGCCAGCAGCTTACAGGGGGCCACGTTGGATGGCTACACCTTC. The encoded protein is CASSLQGATLDGYTF.

The gene calls are TRBV12-3 or TRBV12-4 and TRBJ1-5; D might be TRBD1 (5 bases). This CDR3 region has 13 residues. Deletions cut 6 bases from V and 5 bases from J, with 11 bases between. DNA of the CDR3: TGTGCCAGCAGGACGCAGGGAGATCAGCCCCAGCATTTT. Translated, it gives CASRTQGDQPQHF.

The gene calls are TRBV14 and TRBJ2-7; TRBD1 or TRBD2 may be the D gene (5 bases each). This CDR3 region has 16 residues. V lost 3 bases to trimming and J lost 2 bases, with 17 bases between them. The germline V gene has CDR1 SGHDN and CDR2 FVKESK. Written as DNA, the CDR3 is TGTGCCAGCAGCCATCAGGGACCAATAACACCCTACGAGCAGTACTTC. Translating gives CASSHQGPITPYEQYF.

The chain recombines TRBV4-3 with TRBJ2-1; D may be TRBD1 (6 bases). Germline CDR1 LGHNA, CDR2 YSLEER. The CDR3 spans 15 residues. V was clipped by 3 bases and J by 4 bases, with 13 bases between them. The CDR3 reads CASSQAQGPYNEQFF. The CDR3, as DNA: TGCGCCAGCAGCCAGGCACAGGGCCCTTACAATGAGCAGTTCTTC.

The chain employs TRBV9 and TRBJ1-1, with 9 bases fitting TRBD1. The CDR3 totals 14 residues. After removal of 1 base from V and 4 bases from J, the junction contained 2 bases not matched to a gene. CDR1 SGDLS and CDR2 YYNGEE come from the germline V gene. CDR3 in DNA: TGTGCCAGCAGCGTAATGACAGGGGGCACTGAAGCTTTCTTT. This sequence encodes CASSVMTGGTEAFF.

The rearrangement uses TRBV28 and TRBJ2-1, with 8 bases fitting TRBD1. The V gene's germline CDR1 is MDHEN and CDR2 SYDVKM. With 3 bases clipped from V and 0 bases from J, the junction kept 1 base outside the gene matches. This CDR3 region has 15 residues. The CDR3 protein is CASSFTGGSYNEQFF. CDR3 sequence (DNA): TGTGCCAGCAGTTTTACAGGGGGCTCCTACAATGAGCAGTTCTTC.

This chain uses TRBV18 with TRBJ1-2, with D hard to call. The germline V gene has CDR1 KGHSH and CDR2 LQKENI. This CDR3 has 13 residues. The V and J ends lost 6 bases and 3 bases respectively, with 11 bases between them. CDR3 sequence (DNA): TGTGCCAGCTCCACGGCCCTCGACTATGGCTACACCTTC. This encodes CASSTALDYGYTF. The full variable domain, in which reference TRBV18 and TRBJ1-2 provide the parts outside the CDR3, is NAGVMQNPRHLVRRRGQEARLRCSPMKGHSHVYWYRQLPEEGLKFMVYLQKENIIDESGMPKERFSAEFPKEGPSILRIQQVVRGDSAAYFCASSTALDYGYTFGSGTRLTVV.

This chain links TRBV3-1 (or the pseudogene TRBV3-2) with TRBJ2-5; 12 bases align to TRBD2. The V segment lost 1 base and the J segment 3 bases; nucleotides outside the gene matches: 0. Germline loops: CDR1 LGHDT, CDR2 YNNKEL (reference sequence). This CDR3 region has 15 residues. CDR3 nucleotide sequence: TGTGCCAGCAGCCAAGGGACTAGCGGGAAAGAGACCCAGTACTTC. This encodes CASSQGTSGKETQYF.

This clone came up once. The V gene is TRBV6-2 or TRBV6-3, the J gene TRBJ1-5; perhaps TRBD1 as D (5 bases). Germline V CDR1 and CDR2: MNHEY, SVGEGT. This CDR3 has 11 amino acids. Trimming took off 5 bases at V and 6 bases at J, with 5 bases between the two ends. The CDR3 region has the DNA TGTGCCAGCAGTCAGGGTCAGCCCCAGCATTTT. Translated, it gives CASSQGQPQHF.

The chain couples TRBV5-8 to TRBJ1-2; D is possibly TRBD1 (5 bases). This CDR3 has 14 residues. V lost 0 bases to trimming and J lost 4 bases, with 10 bases between them. Germline V gives CDR1 SGHTS, CDR2 YDEGEE. CDR3 amino acids: CASSLEGPGYGYTF. CDR3 DNA: TGTGCCAGCAGCTTGGAGGGGCCCGGCTATGGCTACACCTTC.

This clone was observed once. This chain links TRBV19 with TRBJ2-7; 7 nucleotides align to TRBD2. The CDR3 runs to 12 residues. With V trimmed by 5 bases and J by 3 bases, 1 base remained unmatched. Germline V CDR1 and CDR2: LNHDA, SQIVND (reference sequence). The CDR3 is CASSSGGYEQYF. The DNA of the CDR3 is TGTGCCAGTAGTTCGGGGGGCTACGAGCAGTACTTC.

The chain has TRBV21-1 and TRBJ1-5; the table's D call TRBD1 went unverified against the DNA. TRBV21-1 is a documented pseudogene. The CDR3 spans 17 residues. The CDR3 DNA reads as TGTGCCAGCAGCTTCCGGGACAGGGGGCTGTTTATTCAGCCCCAGCATTTT. Translated: CASSFRDRGLFIQPQHF.

This clone occurred once. The chain joins TRBV5-4 to TRBJ2-7, with 7 bases aligning to TRBD2. The junction had 11 bases not matched to a gene; V was cut back by 4 bases and J by 1 base. Germline values: CDR1 SGHNT, CDR2 YYREEE (reference sequence). CDR3 length: 16 residues. Written as DNA, the CDR3 is TGTGCCAGCAGCCGAAGAAATAGCGGGCAATCCTACGAGCAGTACTTC. Translation: CASSRRNSGQSYEQYF.

This chain joins TRBV6-5 and TRBJ2-7, with TRBD2 matching 8 bases. V lost 0 bases and J lost 4; bases outside the gene matches: 5. The CDR3 runs 15 residues. Germline assignment: CDR1 MNHEY and CDR2 SVGAGI. This chain's CDR3 is CASSYSPSGGYEQYF. CDR3 nucleotides: TGTGCCAGCAGTTACTCGCCCAGCGGGGGATACGAGCAGTACTTC.

The chain recombines TRBV12-3 or TRBV12-4 with TRBJ2-1; D unresolved. V was clipped by 2 bases and J by 6 bases, with 5 bases between them. This CDR3 region has 12 residues. DNA for the CDR3: TGTGCCAGCAGTTTATATGGCAATGAGCAGTTCTTC. It specifies CASSLYGNEQFF.

This clone was picked up a small number of times. The V gene is TRBV27, the J gene TRBJ2-1; TRBD2 matches at 7 bases. The length of the CDR3 is 11 residues. Germline V CDR1 and CDR2: MNHEY, SMNVEV (reference sequence). With V trimmed by 5 bases and J by 10 bases, 2 bases remained unmatched. In DNA, the CDR3 is TGTGCCAGCAGTACCGGGGGGGAGCAGTTCTTC. Translation: CASSTGGEQFF.

This clone was seen just once. The chain links TRBV18 to TRBJ2-1; TRBD2 aligns across 14 bases. J was trimmed by 4 bases and V by 4 bases; bases with no gene match: 15. The V gene's germline CDR1 is KGHSH and CDR2 LQKENI. The CDR3 runs to 20 residues. CDR3 nucleotides: TGTGCCAGCTCACTGACCTTGTACGGACTAGCGGGAGGTCCATACAATGAGCAGTTCTTC. This sequence encodes CASSLTLYGLAGGPYNEQFF.

This clone was observed a few times. This rearrangement joins TRBV28 to TRBJ1-6; D perhaps matches TRBD1 (5 bases). Per germline, CDR1 MDHEN and CDR2 SYDVKM. This CDR3 has 14 amino acids. Trimming stripped 6 bases from V and 7 bases from J, with 13 bases between. CDR3 sequence reads: CASSLQARNSPLHF. As DNA, the CDR3 is TGTGCCAGCAGCTTACAGGCCCGGAATTCACCCCTCCACTTT.

The rearrangement joins TRBV13 to TRBJ2-1; a possible D gene is TRBD2 (5 bases). Trimming took off 5 bases at V and 4 bases at J, with 12 bases between the two ends. This CDR3 is 14 amino acids long. Germline V gene sequence: CDR1 PRHDT, CDR2 FYEKMQ (reference sequence). The CDR3 region is CASSDPGIYNEQFF. In DNA form, the CDR3 reads TGTGCCAGCAGCGATCCCGGGATATACAATGAGCAGTTCTTC.